This entry concerns a single T cell receptor (beta chain). Antigen specificity is unknown. The same CDR3 is also encoded by other DNA sequences in this sample. The sample comes from a study of shared clonotypes between healthy human individuals. Broader study findings: Some naive CD4 clonotypes, 4% to 6%, turned up in common across several donors.

Per the original data handling: In the immunoSEQ data, sequences were junction-only and lacked quality scores, so filtering differed. Assay used: immunoSEQ multiplex PCR; TCRdb lists only in-frame clones, some missing. That table is the source of V, J and clone size, and D and trimming were worked out from the DNA. The table includes about 2.4 million clones, 90% to 95% detected once. This CDR3 spans 15 amino acids. The germline gives CDR1 GTSNPN, CDR2 SVGIG (reference sequence). V was cut by 0 bases and J by 1 base, with 10 bases left in between. The source material was naive CD4+ T cells sorted from blood. Subset specified: CD45RA+ positively selected. This clonotype was obtained from a man aged 18 to 30 in good health. This chain connects TRBV30 to TRBJ1-3; D remains ambiguous. In DNA form, the CDR3 reads TGTGCCTGGAGTGTGTCCGGGAGGTCTGGAAACACCATATATTTT. Translation gives CAWSVSGRSGNTIYF.